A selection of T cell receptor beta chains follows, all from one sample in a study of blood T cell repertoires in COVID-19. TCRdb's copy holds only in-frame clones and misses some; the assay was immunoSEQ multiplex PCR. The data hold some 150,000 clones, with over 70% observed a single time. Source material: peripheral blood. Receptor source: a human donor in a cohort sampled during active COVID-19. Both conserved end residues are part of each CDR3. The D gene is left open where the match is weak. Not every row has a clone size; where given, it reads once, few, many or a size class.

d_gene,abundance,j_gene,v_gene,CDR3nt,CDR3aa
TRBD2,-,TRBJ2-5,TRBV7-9,TGTGCCAGCAGCGCCGGGGGGCTAGCGGGAGTTCGGCAGTACTTC,CASSAGGLAGVRQYF
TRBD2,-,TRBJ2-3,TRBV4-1,TGCGCCAGCAGCCTCCTCGATCGAGCTAGCGGAACAGATACGCAGTATTTT,CASSLLDRASGTDTQYF
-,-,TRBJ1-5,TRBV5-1,TGCGCCAGCAGCTTGGTGGGGGGGGATCAGCCCCAGCATTTT,CASSLVGGDQPQHF
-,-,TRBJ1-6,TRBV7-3,TGTGCCAGCAGCTTAAACGGGGCGGGGTTGCGCTCACCCCTCCACTTT,CASSLNGAGLRSPLHF
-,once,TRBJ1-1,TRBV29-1,TGCAGCGTTTTCCCTAGGGGAGGCATGAACACTGAAGCTTTCTTT,CSVFPRGGMNTEAFF
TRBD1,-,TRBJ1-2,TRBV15,TGTGCCACCAGCCTGGGAGGACAGGGGCGCGGCTACACCTTC,CATSLGGQGRGYTF
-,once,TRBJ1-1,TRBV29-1,TGCAGCGTTTCTTCAGGGACAAACACTGAAGCTTTCTTT,CSVSSGTNTEAFF
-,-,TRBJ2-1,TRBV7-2,TGTGCCAGCAGCACCGGACTAAACAATGAGCAGTTCTTC,CASSTGLNNEQFF
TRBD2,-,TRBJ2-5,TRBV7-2,TGTGCCAGCAGCCCCAACAACGGACTAGCGGAAGAGACCCAGTACTTC,CASSPNNGLAEETQYF
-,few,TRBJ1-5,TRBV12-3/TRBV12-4,TGTGCCAGCAGTTATGAGAGGCAGCCCCAGCATTTT,CASSYERQPQHF
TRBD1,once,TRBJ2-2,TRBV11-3,TGTGCCAGCAGCCGGACGGGACAGTACACCGGGGAGCTGTTTTTT,CASSRTGQYTGELFF
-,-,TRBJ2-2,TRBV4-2,TGTGCCAGCAGCCAAGACAGGGGGGCAGCCGGGGAGCTGTTTTTT,CASSQDRGAAGELFF
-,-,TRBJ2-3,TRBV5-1,TGCGCCAGCAGCTTGGCTCGGGGAGCAGATACGCAGTATTTT,CASSLARGADTQYF
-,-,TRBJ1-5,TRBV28,TGTGCCAACGTGGTGGGGCCACTTGGGTATAGCAATCAGCCCCAGCATTTT,CANVVGPLGYSNQPQHF
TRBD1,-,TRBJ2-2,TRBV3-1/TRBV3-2,TGTGCCAGCAGCCCCCGGGACAGGGGATCCGGGGAGCTGTTTTTT,CASSPRDRGSGELFF
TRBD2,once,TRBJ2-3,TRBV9,TGTGCCAGCAGCGTAGCCAGCGGGAGGGCAGATACGCAGTATTTT,CASSVASGRADTQYF
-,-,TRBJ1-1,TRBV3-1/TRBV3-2,TGTGCCAGCAGCCAAGGCAGGGGCGGTACTGAAGCTTTCTTT,CASSQGRGGTEAFF
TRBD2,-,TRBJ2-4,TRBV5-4,TGTGCCAGCAGCTTCTGGACTAGCGGGAGTGGGAGGGACATTCAGTACTTC,CASSFWTSGSGRDIQYF
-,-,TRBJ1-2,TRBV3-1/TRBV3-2,TGTGCCAGCAGCCAAGAACCGGGGGGCTATGGCTACACCTTC,CASSQEPGGYGYTF
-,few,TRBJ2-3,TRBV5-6,TGTGCCAGCAGCTTGGTACACCCGGGGGATACGCAGTATTTT,CASSLVHPGDTQYF
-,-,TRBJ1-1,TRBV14,TGTGCCAGCAGCCAACTTCTAGGGGGTGACACTGAAGCTTTCTTT,CASSQLLGGDTEAFF
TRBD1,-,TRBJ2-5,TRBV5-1,TGCGCCAGCAGCCTCCAAACAGGGGGAGGAGAGACCCAGTACTTC,CASSLQTGGGETQYF
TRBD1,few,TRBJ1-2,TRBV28,TGTGCCAGCAGACAGGGGGGCTATGGCTACACCTTC,CASRQGGYGYTF
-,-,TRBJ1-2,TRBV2,TGTGCCAGCAGTGAATTAGCAGTTACTAACTATGGCTACACCTTC,CASSELAVTNYGYTF
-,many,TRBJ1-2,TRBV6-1,TGTGCCAGCAGTGAAGCCTCAGGGGTTCGGTATGGCTACACCTTC,CASSEASGVRYGYTF
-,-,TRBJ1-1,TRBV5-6,TGTGCCAGCAGCCTATTGGACAGGAACACTGAAGCTTTCTTT,CASSLLDRNTEAFF
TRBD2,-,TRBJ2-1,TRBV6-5,TGTGCCAGCAGTTACTCGAGAGGACTAGCGGGGAAAGTACAGTTCTTC,CASSYSRGLAGKVQFF
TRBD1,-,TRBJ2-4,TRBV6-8,TGTGCCAGCAGTTGGGGACAGGGCAAAAACATTCAGTACTTC,CASSWGQGKNIQYF
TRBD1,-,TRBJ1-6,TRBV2,TGTGCCAGCAGTGGAGGACAGGGTTATAATTCACCCCTCCACTTT,CASSGGQGYNSPLHF
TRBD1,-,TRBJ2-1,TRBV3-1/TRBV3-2,TGTGCCAGCAGCCGAACAGGGGGCAGGGATGAGCAGTTCTTC,CASSRTGGRDEQFF
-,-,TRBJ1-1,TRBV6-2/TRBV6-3,TGTGCCAGCAGTCAGGGAGGGGACACTGAAGCTTTCTTT,CASSQGGDTEAFF
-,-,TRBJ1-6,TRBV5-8,TGTGCCAGCAGCTTTGACAGGTCCTTGGGGTCACCCCTCCACTTT,CASSFDRSLGSPLHF
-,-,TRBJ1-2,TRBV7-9,TGTGCCAGCAGCGCGGGGGCGCAGGTGAATGGCTACACCTTC,CASSAGAQVNGYTF
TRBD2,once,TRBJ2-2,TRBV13,TGTGCCAGCAGCTTCGATGGACTAGCGGGGGGCAGCACCGGGGAGCTGTTTTTT,CASSFDGLAGGSTGELFF
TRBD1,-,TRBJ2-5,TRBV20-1,TGCAGTGCAAGTGGACAGGGAGGAGAGACCCAGTACTTC,CSASGQGGETQYF
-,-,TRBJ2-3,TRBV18,TGTGCCAGCTCACCCCAGGGCACAGATACGCAGTATTTT,CASSPQGTDTQYF